This TCR beta chain was identified in a study of blood T cell repertoires in COVID-19. Study information: Sites in the United States, Italy and Spain provided acute and convalescent COVID-19 samples.

This clone was recorded at least ten times. Sequencing was performed with immunoSEQ multiplex PCR; in TCRdb, only in-frame clones are kept and a portion is missing. The sample has roughly 330,000 clones, roughly 86% seen once; the top ten hold less than 6%. Self-reported history from a screening survey and questionnaire set each donor's cohort. Cohort 3 donors counted as recovered after two negative PCRs, clearance, or resolved symptoms. Trimming removed 4 bases from V and 5 bases from J; junction bases left unmatched: 11. The CDR3 consists of 15 residues. The germline CDR1 and CDR2 sequences are SGHNT and YYREEE (reference sequence).

This chain links TRBV5-4 with TRBJ2-7, with 8 bases aligning to TRBD1. Sequencing input: PBMCs or T cells enriched from blood (not recorded which). This clonotype was obtained from a young woman who had recovered from COVID-19. CDR3 DNA sequence: TGTGCCAGCAGCCCAAGCCCCAGGACAGGGCACGAGCAGTACTTC. This codes for CASSPSPRTGHEQYF.